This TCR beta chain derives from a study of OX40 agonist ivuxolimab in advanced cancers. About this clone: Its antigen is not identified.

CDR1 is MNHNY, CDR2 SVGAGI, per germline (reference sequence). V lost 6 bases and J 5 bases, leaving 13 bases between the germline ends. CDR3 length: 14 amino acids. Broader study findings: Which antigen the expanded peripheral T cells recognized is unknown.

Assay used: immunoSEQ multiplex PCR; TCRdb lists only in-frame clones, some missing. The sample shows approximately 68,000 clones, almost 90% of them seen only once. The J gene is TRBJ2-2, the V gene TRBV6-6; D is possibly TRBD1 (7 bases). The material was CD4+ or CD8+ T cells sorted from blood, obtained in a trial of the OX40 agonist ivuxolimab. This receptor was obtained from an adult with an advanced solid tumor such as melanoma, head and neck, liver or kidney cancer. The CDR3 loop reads CASSGQAGTGELFF. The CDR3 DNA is TGTGCCAGCAGCGGACAGGCGGGGACCGGGGAGCTGTTTTTT.